The 19 T cell receptor beta chains below come from one sample, sequenced in a study of shared clonotypes between healthy human individuals (TCRdb year 2020). The library was built by means of the immunoSEQ multiplex PCR assay. In its TCRdb copy, this immuneACCESS table keeps in-frame sequences only and misses some clones. Where compared with another copy, unresolved V genes explain less than half of these, and the others have no known cause. For this sample the table gives just over 2,000,000 clones, of which roughly 95% were detected only once. The ten largest account for around 0.13% of the sample. The sequencing input was naive CD4+ T cells sorted from blood. The sample's cell subset or site label, in plain terms: CD45RA+ positively selected. The receptors originated from a man between 18 and 35 years old in good health.

This rearrangement joins TRBV30 to TRBJ1-6, with TRBD1 matching 11 bases. The ends lost 7 bases at V and 8 bases at J; junction bases unmatched: 4. The CDR3 contains 13 residues. CDR1 GTSNPN and CDR2 SVGIG come from the germline V gene (reference sequence). The chain's CDR3 is CALDRGRDSPLHF. As DNA, the CDR3 is TGTGCCTTGGACAGGGGGCGGGATTCACCCCTCCACTTT.

This rearrangement joins TRBV18 to TRBJ2-3, with TRBD2 matching 7 bases. The J segment lost 0 bases and the V segment lost 0 bases, leaving 3 bases of the junction unmatched. There are 16 residues in the CDR3. Germline V gene lookup returns CDR1 KGHSH and CDR2 LQKENI. Written as DNA, the CDR3 is TGTGCCAGCTCACCACCGCGAGCGGGGAGCACAGATACGCAGTATTTT. This encodes CASSPPRAGSTDTQYF.

The chain has TRBV18 and TRBJ2-7; 7 bases are shared with TRBD1. Trimming at V came to 6 bases and at J to 6 bases, leaving 8 bases not matched to a gene. CDR3 length: 13 amino acids. Germline V gives CDR1 KGHSH, CDR2 LQKENI. The CDR3 DNA follows: TGTGCCAGCTCCCCGACAGGGATGGGCGAGCAGTACTTC. Translating it yields CASSPTGMGEQYF.

The chain couples TRBV2 to TRBJ1-2; D unclear. The V gene lost 2 bases and the J gene lost 7 bases, with 8 bases spanning the gap. CDR3 length: 12 residues. In germline, CDR1 is SNHLY, CDR2 FYNNEI. CDR3 bases: TGTGCCAGCAGTGAAAGCTCCCTTGGCTACACCTTC. The encoded protein is CASSESSLGYTF.

J is TRBJ2-3 and V is TRBV28; 8 positions match TRBD2. Germline V lookup: CDR1 MDHEN, CDR2 SYDVKM. V dropped 8 bases and J dropped 5; count of bases not matched to a gene: 9. The CDR3 has 14 residues. Written as DNA, the CDR3 is TGTGCCAGCTCTCGGGGGGGCGCAGGAGATACGCAGTATTTT. Translation gives CASSRGGAGDTQYF.

The rearrangement uses TRBV27 and TRBJ2-7; TRBD1 aligns across 10 bases. V trimming: 5 bases; J trimming: 1 base; junction bases outside the gene matches: 8. Germline-derived CDR1 and CDR2 are MNHEY and SMNVEV (reference sequence). The CDR3 is 16 residues long. In DNA form, the CDR3 reads TGTGCCAGCAGTAATCGACAGGGGGCAGGGTCCTACGAGCAGTACTTC. Translated, it gives CASSNRQGAGSYEQYF.

The V call is TRBV4-1, the J call TRBJ1-5; D is ambiguous. The CDR3 spans 15 residues. The germline gives CDR1 MGHRA, CDR2 YSYEKL. Trimming removed 1 base at V and 0 bases at J, with 7 bases between. CDR3 protein: CASSQGQDSNQPQHF. In DNA, the CDR3 is TGCGCCAGCAGCCAAGGGCAGGATAGCAATCAGCCCCAGCATTTT.

The chain has TRBV19 and TRBJ1-6; a possible D gene is TRBD1 (5 bases). In germline, CDR1 is LNHDA, CDR2 SQIVND (reference sequence). The CDR3 spans 16 residues. Trimming took 5 bases from V and 0 from J, leaving 11 bases between them. The CDR3 spells CASSPAGSSYNSPLHF. The CDR3 DNA is TGTGCCAGTAGTCCCGCAGGGAGCTCCTATAATTCACCCCTCCACTTT.

This rearrangement joins TRBV7-6 to TRBJ2-7, with 8 bases matching TRBD2. This CDR3 spans 16 amino acids. The ends lost 5 bases at V and 6 bases at J; junction bases unmatched: 15. Germline V gene data show CDR1 as SGHVS and CDR2 as FNYEAQ. The CDR3 is CASSLSPGLVLPEQYF. The CDR3 coding sequence is TGTGCCAGCAGCCTATCACCGGGACTAGTACTCCCCGAGCAGTACTTC.

On this clone: One end of the junction is discordant with germline, which a read error may explain. The rearrangement uses TRBV7-7 and TRBJ2-1; maybe TRBD1 (5 bases). This CDR3 spans 14 amino acids. Looked up from germline, CDR1 is SSHAT and CDR2 is FNYEAQ (reference sequence). CDR3: CASSLQGSHNEQFF. The CDR3 DNA follows: TGTGCTAGCAGCTTGCAGGGATCCCACAATGAGCAGTTCTTC.

The V gene is TRBV5-6, the J gene TRBJ1-3; D ambiguous. The CDR3 is made up of 13 amino acids. Between the trimmed V and J ends, which lost 2 bases and 7 bases, there was a span of 10 bases. The V gene's germline CDR1 is SGHDT and CDR2 YYEEEE. This CDR3 is CASSFDVSNTIYF. DNA for the CDR3: TGTGCCAGCAGCTTCGACGTTTCGAACACCATATATTTT.

With respect to this clone: The same CDR3 is also encoded by other DNA sequences in this sample. The J gene is TRBJ1-2, the V gene TRBV7-8; the D is unclear. Germline CDR1 and CDR2: SGHVS and FQNEAQ. The CDR3 is made up of 12 amino acids. The germline V and J ends were trimmed by 1 base and 8 bases, with 8 bases remaining between them. CDR3 loop: CASSLVGGGYTF. CDR3 DNA: TGTGCCAGCAGCTTAGTAGGTGGAGGCTACACCTTC.

CDR3 sequence (DNA): TGTGCCAGCAGCTTCGGGGGTATGGCCGTCTACGAGCAGTACTTC. Translated, it gives CASSFGGMAVYEQYF. V usage is TRBV7-2 and J usage is TRBJ2-7; possible D gene TRBD2, 6 bases. This CDR3 is built from 15 residues. V gave up 3 bases and J gave up 3 bases, with 15 bases separating them. Germline V gene lookup returns CDR1 SGHTA and CDR2 FQGNSA.

V usage is TRBV7-2 and J usage is TRBJ2-3; 12 bases align to TRBD2. The junction had 5 bases not matched to a gene; V was cut back by 1 base and J by 3 bases. The CDR3 runs 17 residues. Germline CDR1 is SGHTA and CDR2 is FQGNSA. The CDR3 DNA sequence: TGTGCCAGCAGCTTAGGACTAGCGGGAGCCCTGACAGATACGCAGTATTTT. Protein product: CASSLGLAGALTDTQYF.

The rearrangement joins TRBV7-9 to TRBJ2-4, with D tentatively TRBD1 (5 bases). The CDR3 runs to 17 residues. CDR1 is SEHNR, CDR2 FQNEAQ, per germline (reference sequence). V lost 11 bases and J 2 bases, leaving 25 bases between the germline ends. As DNA, the CDR3 is TGTGCCCAAGAGGTTGGGGCGATTCCCGTAACCAAAAACATTCAGTACTTC. It translates to CAQEVGAIPVTKNIQYF.

As for this clone: In the same sample, other DNA sequences code for this CDR3. The J gene is TRBJ2-3, the V gene TRBV5-1; D may match TRBD1 or TRBD2 (6 bases each). CDR3 length: 14 residues. Trimming left V 0 bases short and J 3 bases short, with 8 bases between. Germline CDR1 is SGHRS and CDR2 is YFSETQ. The CDR3 coding sequence is TGCGCCAGCAGCTTGGAGGGGGGAACAGATACGCAGTATTTT. It specifies CASSLEGGTDTQYF.

Here the CDR3 reads CASSQGPGNEQFF. The CDR3 bases are TGTGCCAGCTCACAGGGCCCGGGCAATGAGCAGTTCTTC. The genes are TRBV18 and TRBJ2-1; the D is unclear. The CDR3 is 13 residues long. Germline V gene sequence: CDR1 KGHSH, CDR2 LQKENI. V lost 4 bases, J lost 6 bases, and 10 bases lay in between.

The rearrangement uses TRBV5-4 and TRBJ2-3; D tentatively reads TRBD1 or TRBD2 (5 bases each). Germline CDR1 reads SGHNT; CDR2 reads YYREEE (reference sequence). Deletions cut 4 bases from V and 2 bases from J, with 14 bases between. This CDR3 spans 15 amino acids. Here the CDR3 reads CASSQTATNTDTQYF. The CDR3 DNA sequence: TGTGCCAGCAGCCAGACAGCGACTAACACAGATACGCAGTATTTT.

The V and J genes are TRBV10-2 and TRBJ1-2, with TRBD1 matching 11 bases. The CDR3 runs to 15 residues. The V gene end was trimmed by 7 bases and the J gene end by 2 bases; junction bases not matched to a gene: 6. Germline V gene data show CDR1 as WSHSY and CDR2 as SAAADI. As DNA, the CDR3 is TGCGCCAGCAACGATGGACAGGGGGCGAACTATGGCTACACCTTC. It is translated as CASNDGQGANYGYTF.